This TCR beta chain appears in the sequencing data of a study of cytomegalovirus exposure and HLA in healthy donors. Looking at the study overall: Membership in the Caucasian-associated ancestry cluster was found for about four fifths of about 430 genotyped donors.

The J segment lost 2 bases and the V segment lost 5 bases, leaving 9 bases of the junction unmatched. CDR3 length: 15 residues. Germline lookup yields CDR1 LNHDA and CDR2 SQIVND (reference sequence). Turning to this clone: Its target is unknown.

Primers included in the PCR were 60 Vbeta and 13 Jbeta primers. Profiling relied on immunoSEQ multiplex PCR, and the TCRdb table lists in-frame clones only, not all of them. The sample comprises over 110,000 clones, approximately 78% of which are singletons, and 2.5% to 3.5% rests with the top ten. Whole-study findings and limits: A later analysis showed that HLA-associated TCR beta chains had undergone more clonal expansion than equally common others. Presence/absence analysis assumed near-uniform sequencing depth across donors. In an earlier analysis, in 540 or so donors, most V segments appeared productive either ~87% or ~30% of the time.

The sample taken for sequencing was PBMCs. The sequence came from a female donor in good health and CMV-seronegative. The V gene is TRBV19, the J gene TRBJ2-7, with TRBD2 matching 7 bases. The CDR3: CASSVGGAATYEQYF. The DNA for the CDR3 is TGTGCCAGTAGTGTGGGAGGGGCAGCAACCTACGAGCAGTACTTC.